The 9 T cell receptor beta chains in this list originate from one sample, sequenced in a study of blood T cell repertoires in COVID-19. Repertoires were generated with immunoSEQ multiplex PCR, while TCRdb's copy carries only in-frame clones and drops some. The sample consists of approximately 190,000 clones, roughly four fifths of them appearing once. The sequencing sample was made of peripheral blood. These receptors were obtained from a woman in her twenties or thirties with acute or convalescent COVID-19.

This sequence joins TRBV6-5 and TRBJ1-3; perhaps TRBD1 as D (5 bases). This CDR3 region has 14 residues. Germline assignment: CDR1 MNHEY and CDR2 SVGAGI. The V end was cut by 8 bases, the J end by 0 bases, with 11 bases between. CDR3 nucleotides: TGTGCCAGCCCCGACAGCCTCTCTGGAAACACCATATATTTT. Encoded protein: CASPDSLSGNTIYF.

The CDR3 nucleotides are TGTGCCAGCCGTCCGACAGGGAGTGAAAAACTGTTTTTT. Protein: CASRPTGSEKLFF. V usage is TRBV5-6 and J usage is TRBJ1-4, with TRBD1 matching over 7 bases. V dropped 7 bases and J dropped 7; count of bases not matched to a gene: 7. CDR1 and CDR2 from the germline V gene are SGHDT and YYEEEE. The CDR3 contains 13 residues.

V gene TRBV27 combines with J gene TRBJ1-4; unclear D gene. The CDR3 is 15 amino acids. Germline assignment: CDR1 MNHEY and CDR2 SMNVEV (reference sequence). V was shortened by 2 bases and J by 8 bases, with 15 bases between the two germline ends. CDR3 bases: TGTGCCAGCAGTTTAGCCTCCTATCGAGGGGAAAAACTGTTTTTT. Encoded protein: CASSLASYRGEKLFF. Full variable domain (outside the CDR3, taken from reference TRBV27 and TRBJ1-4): EAQVTQNPRYLITVTGKKLTVTCSQNMNHEYMSWYRQDPGLGLRQIYYSMNVEVTDKGDVPEGYKVSRKEKRNFPLILESPSPNQTSLYFCASSLASYRGEKLFFGSGTQLSVL.

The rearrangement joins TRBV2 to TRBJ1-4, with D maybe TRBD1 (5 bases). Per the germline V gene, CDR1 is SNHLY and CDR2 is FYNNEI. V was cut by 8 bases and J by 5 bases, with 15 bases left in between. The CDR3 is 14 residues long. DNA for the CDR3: TGTGCCAGCGGGGCGGAGATTAGGAATGAAAAACTGTTTTTT. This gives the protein CASGAEIRNEKLFF.

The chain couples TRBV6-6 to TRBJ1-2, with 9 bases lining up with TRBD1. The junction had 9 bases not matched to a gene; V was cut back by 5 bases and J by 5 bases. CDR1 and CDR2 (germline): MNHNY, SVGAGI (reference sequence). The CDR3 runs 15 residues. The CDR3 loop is CASSPDRGGAYGYTF. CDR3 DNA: TGTGCCAGCAGTCCGGACAGGGGAGGCGCTTATGGCTACACCTTC.

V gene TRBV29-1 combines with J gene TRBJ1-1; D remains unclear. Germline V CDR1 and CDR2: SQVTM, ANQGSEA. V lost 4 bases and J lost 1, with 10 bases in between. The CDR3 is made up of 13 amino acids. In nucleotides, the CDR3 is TGCAGCGTTGTGTTCGGTCAGAACACTGAAGCTTTCTTT. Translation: CSVVFGQNTEAFF.

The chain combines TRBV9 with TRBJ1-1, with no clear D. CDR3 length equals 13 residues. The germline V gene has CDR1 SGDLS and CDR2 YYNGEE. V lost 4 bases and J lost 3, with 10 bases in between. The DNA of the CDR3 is TGTGCCAGCAGCCCTTATTCGGACACTGAAGCTTTCTTT. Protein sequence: CASSPYSDTEAFF.

DNA for the CDR3: TGTGCCAGTAGTATCCTGCCGGGACAGGGGACCTCCTACGAGCAGTACTTC. Encoded protein: CASSILPGQGTSYEQYF. This sequence joins TRBV19 and TRBJ2-7; 10 bases align to TRBD1. Germline V gene sequence: CDR1 LNHDA, CDR2 SQIVND (reference sequence). V was clipped by 3 bases and J by 0 bases; unmatched bases: 8. The CDR3 is 17 amino acids.

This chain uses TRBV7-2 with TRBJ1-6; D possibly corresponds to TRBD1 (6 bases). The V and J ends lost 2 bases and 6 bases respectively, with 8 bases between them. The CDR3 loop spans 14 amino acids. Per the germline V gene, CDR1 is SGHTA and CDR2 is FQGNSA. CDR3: CASSLQGTNSPLHF. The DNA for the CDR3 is TGTGCCAGCAGCTTACAGGGGACTAATTCACCCCTCCACTTT.